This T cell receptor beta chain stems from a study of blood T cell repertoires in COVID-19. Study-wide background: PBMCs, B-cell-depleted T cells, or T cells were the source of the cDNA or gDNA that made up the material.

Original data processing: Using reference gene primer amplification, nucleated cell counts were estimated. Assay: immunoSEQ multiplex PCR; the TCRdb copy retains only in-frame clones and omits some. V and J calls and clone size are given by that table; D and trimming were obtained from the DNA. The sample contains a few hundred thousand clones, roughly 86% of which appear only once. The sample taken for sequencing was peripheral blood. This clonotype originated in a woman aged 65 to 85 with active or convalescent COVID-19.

In DNA, the CDR3 is TGTGCCAGCAGAAAAATGACAGGGCTAAATGAAAAACTGTTTTTT. Its protein product is CASRKMTGLNEKLFF. The chain links TRBV27 to TRBJ1-4; 7 nucleotides match TRBD1. The germline V gene encodes CDR1 MNHEY and CDR2 SMNVEV (reference sequence). Trimming cost V 6 bases and J 5 bases; bases outside gene matches: 9. This CDR3 is 15 amino acids long.